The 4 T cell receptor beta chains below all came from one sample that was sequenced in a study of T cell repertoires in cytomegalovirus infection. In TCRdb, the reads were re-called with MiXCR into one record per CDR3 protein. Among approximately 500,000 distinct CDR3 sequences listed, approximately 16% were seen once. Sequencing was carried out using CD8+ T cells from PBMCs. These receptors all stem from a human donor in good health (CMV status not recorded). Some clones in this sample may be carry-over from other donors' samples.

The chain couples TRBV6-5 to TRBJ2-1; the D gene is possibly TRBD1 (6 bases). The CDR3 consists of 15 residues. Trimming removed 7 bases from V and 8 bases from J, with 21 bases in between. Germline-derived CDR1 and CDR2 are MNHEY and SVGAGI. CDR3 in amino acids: CASTRDIRSVDEQFF. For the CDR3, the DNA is TGTGCCAGCACCCGGGACATACGCTCGGTCGATGAGCAGTTCTTC.

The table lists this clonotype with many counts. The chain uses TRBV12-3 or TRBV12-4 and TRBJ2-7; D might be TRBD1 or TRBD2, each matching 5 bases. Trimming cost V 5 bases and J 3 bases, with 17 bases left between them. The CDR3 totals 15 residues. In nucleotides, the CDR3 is TGTGCCAGCAGTGCAACCGGGACCATTTTCTACGAGCAGTACTTC. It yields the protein CASSATGTIFYEQYF.

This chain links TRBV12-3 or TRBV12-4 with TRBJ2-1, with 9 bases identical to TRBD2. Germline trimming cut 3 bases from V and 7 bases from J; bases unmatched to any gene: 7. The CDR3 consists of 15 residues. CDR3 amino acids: CASSLSSGEGNEQFF. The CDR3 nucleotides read TGTGCCAGCAGTTTGTCTAGCGGGGAGGGGAATGAGCAGTTCTTC.

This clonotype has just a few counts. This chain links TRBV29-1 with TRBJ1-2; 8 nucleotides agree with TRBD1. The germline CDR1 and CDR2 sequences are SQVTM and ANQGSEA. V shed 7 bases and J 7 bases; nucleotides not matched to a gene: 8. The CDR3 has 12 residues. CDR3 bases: TGCAGCGGGATGGACAGGGCGGCTGGCTACACCTTC. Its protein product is CSGMDRAAGYTF.